This section outlines one T cell receptor beta chain sequence together with its context. Its antigen remains unknown. This entry comes from a study of blood T cell dynamics during melanoma immunotherapy. Study-wide background: Standard first-line treatment here was pembrolizumab or nivolumab plus ipilimumab in metastatic melanoma. Overall study findings and caveats: Cell-free DNA CDR3 sequences most resembled the immune-effector CD8+ subset, which was also most clonal.

The CDR3 is made up of 16 amino acids. CDR1 is MNHEY, CDR2 SMNVEV, per germline (reference sequence). V was trimmed by 5 bases and J by 6 bases, leaving 20 bases between them. Stated time point: week 3, after first cycle of checkpoint inhibitor. Here immunoSEQ multiplex PCR was the method, and the copy in TCRdb shows in-frame clones only, minus some. The sample lists 15,000 to 20,000 clones, 85% to 95% seen once, with roughly 0.22% in the top ten. The TCR sequence derives from a human donor with melanoma. The sample was effector memory CD8+ T cells from blood, taken from a patient treated with checkpoint blockade. This chain joins TRBV27 and TRBJ2-1, with D perhaps TRBD2 (6 bases). The CDR3, as DNA: TGTGCCAGCAGTCCTTCCGGAGGGGAAGAGTTCAATGAGCAGTTCTTC. Its protein product is CASSPSGGEEFNEQFF.